This TCR beta chain stems from a study of T-cell reconstitution after alpha-beta-depleted transplantation in children. Preparation of the TCRbeta library involved a method that used unique molecular identifiers. From the PCR reads, TCRdb called clonotypes with MiXCR, one entry per CDR3 protein. The data hold some 550,000 distinct CDR3 sequences, with approximately 20% observed a single time. This clonotype was observed a handful of times. The CDR3 is made up of 12 amino acids. The V and J ends lost 2 bases and 8 bases respectively, with 9 bases between them. The germline CDR1 and CDR2 sequences are MGHRA and YSYEKL.

The specimen was PBMCs from the stem cell graft donor, collected from the stem cell graft. This clonotype was obtained from a human donor who donated a stem cell graft to a child with acute lymphoblastic leukemia. The gene calls are TRBV4-1 and TRBJ1-2; D is unclear. The DNA of the CDR3 is TGCGCCAGCAGCCAAATTGGGTGGGGCTACACCTTC. Amino acids: CASSQIGWGYTF.